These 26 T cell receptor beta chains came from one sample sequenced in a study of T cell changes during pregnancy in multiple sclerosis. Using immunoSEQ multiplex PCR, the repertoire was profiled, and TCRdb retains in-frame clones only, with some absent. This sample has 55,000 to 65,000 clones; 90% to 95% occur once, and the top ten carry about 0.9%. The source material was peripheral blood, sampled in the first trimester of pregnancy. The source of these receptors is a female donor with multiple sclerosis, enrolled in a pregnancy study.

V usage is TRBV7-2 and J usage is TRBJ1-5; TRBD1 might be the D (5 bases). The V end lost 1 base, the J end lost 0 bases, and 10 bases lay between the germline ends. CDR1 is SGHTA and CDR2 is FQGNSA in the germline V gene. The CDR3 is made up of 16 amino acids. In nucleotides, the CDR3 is TGTGCCAGCAGCTTAGTGGGAGGGGCTAGCAATCAGCCCCAGCATTTT. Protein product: CASSLVGGASNQPQHF.

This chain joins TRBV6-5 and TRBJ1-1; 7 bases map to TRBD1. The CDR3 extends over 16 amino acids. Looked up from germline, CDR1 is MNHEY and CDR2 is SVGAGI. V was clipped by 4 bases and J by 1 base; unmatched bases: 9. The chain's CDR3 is CASSFGTGAGNTEAFF. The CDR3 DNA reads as TGTGCCAGCAGTTTCGGCACAGGGGCCGGGAACACTGAAGCTTTCTTT.

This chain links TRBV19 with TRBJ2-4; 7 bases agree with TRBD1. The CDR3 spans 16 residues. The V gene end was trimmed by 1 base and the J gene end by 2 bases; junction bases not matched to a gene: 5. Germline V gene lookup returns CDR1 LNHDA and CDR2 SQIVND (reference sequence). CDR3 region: CASSIGRGLTKNIQYF. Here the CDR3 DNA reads TGTGCCAGTAGTATAGGCAGGGGGTTGACCAAAAACATTCAGTACTTC.

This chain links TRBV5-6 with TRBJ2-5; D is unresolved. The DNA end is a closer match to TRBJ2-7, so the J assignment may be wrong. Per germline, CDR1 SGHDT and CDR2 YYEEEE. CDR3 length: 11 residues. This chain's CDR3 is CASSLVYEQYF. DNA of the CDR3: TGTGCCAGCAGCTTGGTCTACGAGCAGTACTTC.

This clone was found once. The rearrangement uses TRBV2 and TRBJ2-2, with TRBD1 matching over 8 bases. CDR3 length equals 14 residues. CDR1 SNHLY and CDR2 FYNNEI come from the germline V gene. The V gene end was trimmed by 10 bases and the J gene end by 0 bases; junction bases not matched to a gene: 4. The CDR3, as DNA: TGTGCCACCAGACAGGGGTCGAACACCGGGGAGCTGTTTTTT. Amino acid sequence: CATRQGSNTGELFF.

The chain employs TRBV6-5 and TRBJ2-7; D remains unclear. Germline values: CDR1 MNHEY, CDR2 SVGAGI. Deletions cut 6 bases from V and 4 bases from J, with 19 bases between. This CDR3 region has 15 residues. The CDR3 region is CASRLTPAEQYEQYF. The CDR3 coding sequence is TGTGCCAGCAGACTGACCCCCGCGGAGCAATACGAGCAGTACTTC.

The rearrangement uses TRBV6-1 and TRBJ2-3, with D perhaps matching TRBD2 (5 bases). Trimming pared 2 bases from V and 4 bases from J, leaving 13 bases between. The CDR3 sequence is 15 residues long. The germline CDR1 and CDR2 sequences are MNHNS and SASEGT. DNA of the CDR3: TGTGCCAGCAGTGAATCCCGTCGCGGGCCAGATACGCAGTATTTT. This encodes CASSESRRGPDTQYF.

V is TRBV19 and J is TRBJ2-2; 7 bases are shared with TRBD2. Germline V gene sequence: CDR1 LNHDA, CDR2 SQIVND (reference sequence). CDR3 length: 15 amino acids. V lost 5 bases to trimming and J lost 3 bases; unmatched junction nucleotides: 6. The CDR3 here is CASSYPAGDTGELFF. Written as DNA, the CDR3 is TGTGCCAGTAGTTACCCGGCGGGGGACACCGGGGAGCTGTTTTTT.

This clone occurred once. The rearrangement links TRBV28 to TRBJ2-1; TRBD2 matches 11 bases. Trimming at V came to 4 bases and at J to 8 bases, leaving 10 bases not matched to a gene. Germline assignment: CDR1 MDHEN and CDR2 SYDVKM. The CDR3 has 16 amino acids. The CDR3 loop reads CASSSSGGLYFDEQFF. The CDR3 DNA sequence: TGTGCCAGCAGTTCTAGCGGGGGGCTCTATTTCGATGAGCAGTTCTTC.

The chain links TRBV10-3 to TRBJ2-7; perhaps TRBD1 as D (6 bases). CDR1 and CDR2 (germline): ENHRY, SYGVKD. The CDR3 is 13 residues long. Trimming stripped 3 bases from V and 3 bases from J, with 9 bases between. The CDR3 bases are TGTGCCATCAGTGAACAGGGCCTCTACGAGCAGTACTTC. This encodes CAISEQGLYEQYF.

Written as DNA, the CDR3 is TGTGCCAGCAGCTACGGGGGGGCACTTCGGTCACCCCTCCACTTT. Translation: CASSYGGALRSPLHF. This chain joins TRBV5-6 and TRBJ1-6; a weak D match, TRBD1 (6 bases). This CDR3 has 15 residues. Germline lookup yields CDR1 SGHDT and CDR2 YYEEEE. Trimming cost V 3 bases and J 10 bases, with 17 bases left between them.

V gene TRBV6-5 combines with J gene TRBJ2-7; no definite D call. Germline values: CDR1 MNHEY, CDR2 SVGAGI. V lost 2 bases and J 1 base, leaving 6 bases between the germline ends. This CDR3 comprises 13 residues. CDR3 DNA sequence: TGTGCCAGCAGTTACGGCAAATCCTACGAGCAGTACTTC. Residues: CASSYGKSYEQYF.

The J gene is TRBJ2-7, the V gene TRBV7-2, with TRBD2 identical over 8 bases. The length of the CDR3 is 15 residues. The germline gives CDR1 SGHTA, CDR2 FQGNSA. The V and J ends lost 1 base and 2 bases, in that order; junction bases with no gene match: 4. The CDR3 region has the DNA TGTGCCAGCAGCTTAGGATGGCGGGGGGCCTACGAGCAGTACTTC. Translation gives CASSLGWRGAYEQYF.

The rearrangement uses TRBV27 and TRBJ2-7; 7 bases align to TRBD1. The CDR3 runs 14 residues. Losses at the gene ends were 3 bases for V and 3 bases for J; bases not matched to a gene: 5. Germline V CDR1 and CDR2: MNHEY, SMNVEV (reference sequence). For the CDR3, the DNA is TGTGCCAGCAGTTTGTATTGGGACAGCTACGAGCAGTACTTC. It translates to CASSLYWDSYEQYF.

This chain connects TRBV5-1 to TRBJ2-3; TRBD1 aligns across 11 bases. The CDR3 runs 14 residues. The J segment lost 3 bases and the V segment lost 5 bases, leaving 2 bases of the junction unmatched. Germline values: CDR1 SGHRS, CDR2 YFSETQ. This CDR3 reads CASSGDRGTDTQYF. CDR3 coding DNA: TGCGCCAGCAGTGGGGACAGGGGGACAGATACGCAGTATTTT.

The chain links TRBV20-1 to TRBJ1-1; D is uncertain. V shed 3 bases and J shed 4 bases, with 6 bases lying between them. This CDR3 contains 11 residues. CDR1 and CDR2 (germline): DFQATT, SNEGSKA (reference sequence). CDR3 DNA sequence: TGCAGTGCTAGGACAAGCACTGAAGCTTTCTTT. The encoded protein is CSARTSTEAFF.

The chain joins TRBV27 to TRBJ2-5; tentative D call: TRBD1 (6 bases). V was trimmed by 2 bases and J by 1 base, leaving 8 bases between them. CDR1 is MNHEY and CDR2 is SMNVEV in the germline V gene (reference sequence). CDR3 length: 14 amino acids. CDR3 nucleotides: TGTGCCAGCAGTTTAAGGACAGCCCAAGAGACCCAGTACTTC. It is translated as CASSLRTAQETQYF.

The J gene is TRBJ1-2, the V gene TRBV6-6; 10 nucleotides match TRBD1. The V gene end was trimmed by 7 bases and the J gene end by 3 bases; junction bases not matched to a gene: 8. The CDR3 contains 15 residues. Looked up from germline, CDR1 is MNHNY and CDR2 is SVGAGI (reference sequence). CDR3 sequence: CASTTPGQGHYGYTF. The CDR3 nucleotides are TGTGCCAGCACCACGCCGGGACAGGGGCACTATGGCTACACCTTC.

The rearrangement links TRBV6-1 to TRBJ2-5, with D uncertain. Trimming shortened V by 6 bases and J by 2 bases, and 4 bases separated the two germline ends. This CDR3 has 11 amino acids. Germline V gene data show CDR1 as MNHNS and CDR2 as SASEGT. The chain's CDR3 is CASRRQETQYF. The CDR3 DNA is TGTGCCAGCAGACGGCAAGAGACCCAGTACTTC.

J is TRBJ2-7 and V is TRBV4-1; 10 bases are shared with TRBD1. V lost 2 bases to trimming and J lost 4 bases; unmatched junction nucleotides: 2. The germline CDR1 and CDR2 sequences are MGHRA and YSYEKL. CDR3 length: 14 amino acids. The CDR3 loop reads CASSQPGQGYEQYF. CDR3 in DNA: TGCGCCAGCAGCCAACCGGGACAGGGGTACGAGCAGTACTTC.

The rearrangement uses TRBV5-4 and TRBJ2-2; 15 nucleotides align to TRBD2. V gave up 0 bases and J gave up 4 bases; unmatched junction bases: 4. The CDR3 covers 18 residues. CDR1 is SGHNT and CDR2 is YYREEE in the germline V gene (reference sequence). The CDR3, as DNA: TGTGCCAGCAGCTTGGGGACTAGCGGGGGGGCCGCCACCGGGGAGCTGTTTTTT. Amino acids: CASSLGTSGGAATGELFF.

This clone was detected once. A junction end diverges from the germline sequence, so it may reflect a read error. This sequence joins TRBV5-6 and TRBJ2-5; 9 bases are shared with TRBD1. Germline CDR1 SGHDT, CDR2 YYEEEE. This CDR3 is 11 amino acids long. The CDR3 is CASSSRDREHF. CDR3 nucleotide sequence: TGTGCCAGCAGCTCACGGGACAGGGAGCACTTC.

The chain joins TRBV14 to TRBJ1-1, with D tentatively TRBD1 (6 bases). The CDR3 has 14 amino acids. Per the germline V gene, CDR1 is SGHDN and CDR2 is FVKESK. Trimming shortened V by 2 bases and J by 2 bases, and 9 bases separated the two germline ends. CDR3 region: CASSQIQGNTEAFF. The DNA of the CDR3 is TGTGCCAGCAGCCAAATACAGGGAAACACTGAAGCTTTCTTT.

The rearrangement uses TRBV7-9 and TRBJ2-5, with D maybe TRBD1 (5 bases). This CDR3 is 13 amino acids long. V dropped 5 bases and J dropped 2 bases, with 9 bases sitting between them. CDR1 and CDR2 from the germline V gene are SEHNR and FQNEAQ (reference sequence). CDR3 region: CASSPGFQETQYF. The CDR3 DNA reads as TGTGCCAGCAGCCCAGGGTTTCAAGAGACCCAGTACTTC.

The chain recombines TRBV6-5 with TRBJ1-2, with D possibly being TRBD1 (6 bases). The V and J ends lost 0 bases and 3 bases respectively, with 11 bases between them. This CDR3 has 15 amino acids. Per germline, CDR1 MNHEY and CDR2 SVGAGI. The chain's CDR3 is CASSYSQGIYYGYTF. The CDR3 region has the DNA TGTGCCAGCAGTTACTCCCAGGGGATCTACTATGGCTACACCTTC.

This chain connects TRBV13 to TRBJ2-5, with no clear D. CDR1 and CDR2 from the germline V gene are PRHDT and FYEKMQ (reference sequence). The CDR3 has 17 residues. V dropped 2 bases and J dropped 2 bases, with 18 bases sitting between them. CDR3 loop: CASSLNVRSARQETQYF. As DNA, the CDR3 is TGTGCCAGCAGCTTAAACGTCAGGTCGGCGCGACAAGAGACCCAGTACTTC.